These T cell receptor beta chains were read from a single sample in a study of CD8 T cells in Susac syndrome. TCRdb processed the immunoSEQ multiplex PCR reads anew with MiXCR; each CDR3 protein has one entry. The table lists under 550,000 distinct CDR3 sequences, roughly 85% of them singletons. What was sequenced was CD8+ T cells from PBMCs. These receptors were taken from a human donor with multiple sclerosis. Both conserved end residues are part of each CDR3. Each record gives: CDR3 DNA, CDR3 protein, J gene, CDR3 length, clone size, V gene, D gene. The D gene is left open where the match is weak. Some rows have no size entry. The others give once, few or many, or a class for an expanded clone.

TGTGCCAGCAACCTAGGGAACACTGAAGCTTTCTTT CASNLGNTEAFF TRBJ1-1 12 few TRBV5-4 .
TGTGCCAGCAGAGATAAGAGCTGGACAGGGTTAGGGGAGACCCAGTACTTC CASRDKSWTGLGETQYF TRBJ2-5 17 . TRBV6-1 TRBD1
TGTGCCAGCAGAAAATGGGACATCCAACGGGAAGATACGCAGTATTTT CASRKWDIQREDTQYF TRBJ2-3 16 once TRBV2 .
TGTGCCAGCAGCTCCTCACAATCCACTGAAGCTTTCTTT CASSSSQSTEAFF TRBJ1-1 13 . TRBV5-6 .
TGTGCCAGCAGTATCCCCGGGGAGCTGTTTTTT CASSIPGELFF TRBJ2-2 11 few TRBV6-1 .
TGTGCCAGCAGTGGGCAGGGGGCCGGCACAGATACGCAGTATTTT CASSGQGAGTDTQYF TRBJ2-3 15 . TRBV6-1 TRBD1
TGTGCCAGCAGCTCCCTCCGGGGGAGGGTAGAGACCCAGTACTTC CASSSLRGRVETQYF TRBJ2-5 15 . TRBV11-2 TRBD2
TGCAGTGCTAGCTGGCAGGGCGGCACCGGGGACCTGTTTTTT CSASWQGGTGDLFF TRBJ2-2 14 once TRBV20-1 .
TGTGCCTGGAGTGACGGTACTAACACTGAAGCTTTCTTT CAWSDGTNTEAFF TRBJ1-1 13 few TRBV30 .
TGTGCCTGGAGAGAAGGGATGGGGAACACTGAAGCTTTCTTT CAWREGMGNTEAFF TRBJ1-1 14 . TRBV30 .
TGTGCCAGCGAGACTAGCGGGACCAATGAGCAGTTCTTC CASETSGTNEQFF TRBJ2-1 13 . TRBV27 TRBD2
TGCAGCGCCACGGGGGTGGAAGAGACCCAGTACTTC CSATGVEETQYF TRBJ2-5 12 . TRBV29-1 .
TGTGCCAGCAGCTTATTTCGTGCTGGGGCCAACGTCCTGACTTTC CASSLFRAGANVLTF TRBJ2-6 15 . TRBV7-2 .
TGTGCCAGCAGCTTGGCAGGGGGAGTCCTCGTAGAGACCCAGTACTTC CASSLAGGVLVETQYF TRBJ2-5 16 few TRBV5-5 TRBD1
TGTGCCAGCAGTTCCTCGGACAGGGTGGTGAACGAGCAGTACTTC CASSSSDRVVNEQYF TRBJ2-7 15 . TRBV27 TRBD1
TGTGCAAGTCGCTTAGGATCAAGGGTCGGGGCCAACGTCCTGACTTTC CASRLGSRVGANVLTF TRBJ2-6 16 once TRBV12-2 .
TGTGCTAGTGGTTTGGTAGGGACGGGGGACGGAAGCTATGGCTACACCTTC CASGLVGTGDGSYGYTF TRBJ1-2 17 . TRBV12-5 .
TGTGCCATCAGTGAACCCTCAGGCGCCACTTATGGCTACACCTTC CAISEPSGATYGYTF TRBJ1-2 15 . TRBV10-3 .
TGTGCCAGCCTGGGGGGGGCCAACCTGGAGACCCAGTACTTC CASLGGANLETQYF TRBJ2-5 14 . TRBV28 .
TGTGCCAGCACCATATTGGGGGAAGCCAAAAACATTCAGTACTTC CASTILGEAKNIQYF TRBJ2-4 15 . TRBV12-3/TRBV12-4 .
TGTGCCAGCAGCTTCCGACAGGGCCTAAGGGAGACCCAGTACTTC CASSFRQGLRETQYF TRBJ2-5 15 . TRBV11-2 TRBD1
TGTGCCAGCAGCATACCCCTAGTTCCTGAGCAGTTCTTC CASSIPLVPEQFF TRBJ2-1 13 . TRBV11-2 .